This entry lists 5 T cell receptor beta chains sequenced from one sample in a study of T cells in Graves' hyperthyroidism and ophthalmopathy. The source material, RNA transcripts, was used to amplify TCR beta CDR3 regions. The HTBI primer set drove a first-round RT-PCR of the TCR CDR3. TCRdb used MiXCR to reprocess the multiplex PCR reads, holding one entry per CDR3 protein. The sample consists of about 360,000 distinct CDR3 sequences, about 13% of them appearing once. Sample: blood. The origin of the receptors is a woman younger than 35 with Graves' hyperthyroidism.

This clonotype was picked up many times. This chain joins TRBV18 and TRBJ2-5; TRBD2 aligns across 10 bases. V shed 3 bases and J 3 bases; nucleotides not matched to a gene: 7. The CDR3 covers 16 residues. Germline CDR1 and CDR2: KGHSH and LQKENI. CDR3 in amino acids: CASSPLTSGVEETQYF. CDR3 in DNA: TGTGCCAGCTCACCGTTAACTAGCGGGGTAGAAGAGACCCAGTACTTC.

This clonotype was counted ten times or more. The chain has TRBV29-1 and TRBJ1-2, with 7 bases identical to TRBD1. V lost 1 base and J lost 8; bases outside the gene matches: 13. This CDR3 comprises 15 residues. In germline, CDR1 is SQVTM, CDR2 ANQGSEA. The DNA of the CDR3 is TGCAGCGTTGAAGGGAGACAGGGCCTTGATCGGGGCTACACCTTC. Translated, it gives CSVEGRQGLDRGYTF.

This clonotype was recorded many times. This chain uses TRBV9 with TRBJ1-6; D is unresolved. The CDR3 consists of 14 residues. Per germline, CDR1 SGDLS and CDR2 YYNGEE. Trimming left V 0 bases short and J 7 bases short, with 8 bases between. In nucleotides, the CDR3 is TGTGCCAGCAGCGTAGACAGACTCAATTCACCCCTCCACTTT. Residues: CASSVDRLNSPLHF.

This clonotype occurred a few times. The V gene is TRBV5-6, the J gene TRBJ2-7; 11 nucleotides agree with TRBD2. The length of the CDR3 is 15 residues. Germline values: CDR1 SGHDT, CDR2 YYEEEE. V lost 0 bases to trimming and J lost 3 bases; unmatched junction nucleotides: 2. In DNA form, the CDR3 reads TGTGCCAGCAGCTTGGGACTAGCGGGAAACTACGAGCAGTACTTC. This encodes CASSLGLAGNYEQYF.

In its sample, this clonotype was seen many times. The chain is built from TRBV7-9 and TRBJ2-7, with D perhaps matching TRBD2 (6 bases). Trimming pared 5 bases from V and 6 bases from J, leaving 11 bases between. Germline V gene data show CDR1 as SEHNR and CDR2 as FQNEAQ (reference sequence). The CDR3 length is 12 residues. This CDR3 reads CASSGLGGEQYF. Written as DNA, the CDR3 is TGTGCCAGCAGCGGGCTGGGGGGCGAGCAGTACTTC.